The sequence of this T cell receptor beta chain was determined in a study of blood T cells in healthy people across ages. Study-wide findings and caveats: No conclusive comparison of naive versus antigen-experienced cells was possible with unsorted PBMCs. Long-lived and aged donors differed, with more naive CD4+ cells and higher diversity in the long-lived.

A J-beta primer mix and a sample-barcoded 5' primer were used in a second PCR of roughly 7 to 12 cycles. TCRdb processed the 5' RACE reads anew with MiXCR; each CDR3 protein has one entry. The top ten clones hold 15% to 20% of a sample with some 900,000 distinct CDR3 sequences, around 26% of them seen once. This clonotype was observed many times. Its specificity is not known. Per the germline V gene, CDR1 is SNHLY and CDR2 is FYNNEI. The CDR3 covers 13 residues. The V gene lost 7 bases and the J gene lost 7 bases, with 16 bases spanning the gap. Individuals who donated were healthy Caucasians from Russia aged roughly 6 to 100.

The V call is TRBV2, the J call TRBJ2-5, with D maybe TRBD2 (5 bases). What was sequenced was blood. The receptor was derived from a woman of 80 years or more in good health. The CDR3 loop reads CASISGEFGTQYF. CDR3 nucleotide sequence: TGTGCCAGCATATCTGGGGAGTTTGGGACCCAGTACTTC.